This record looks at one T cell receptor (beta chain) sequence and its context. This entry is derived from a study of blood T cell repertoires in COVID-19. On the study more broadly: Samples of COVID-19 (acute and convalescent) were obtained from the United States, Italy and Spain.

Per the germline V gene, CDR1 is SEHNR and CDR2 is FQNEAQ (reference sequence). J was trimmed by 4 bases and V by 5 bases; bases with no gene match: 12. The CDR3 sequence is 17 residues long. Libraries were prepared by immunoSEQ multiplex PCR; TCRdb keeps only in-frame clonotypes and omits some of them. The data contain around 100,000 clones, around 84% of them singletons. The receptor comes from a human donor in a cohort sampled during active COVID-19. The specimen sequenced was peripheral blood. The gene calls are TRBV7-9 and TRBJ2-5; 11 bases align to TRBD2. CDR3 nucleotide sequence: TGTGCCAGCAGCGGAAGACTAGCGGGACTTTTACGAGAGACCCAGTACTTC. It encodes CASSGRLAGLLRETQYF.